The T cell receptor (beta chain) described here comes from a study of blood T cell repertoires in COVID-19. Looked up from germline, CDR1 is SGHNT and CDR2 is YENEEA. Trimming removed 1 base at V and 0 bases at J, with 4 bases between. The length of the CDR3 is 14 residues. Only in-frame clones appear in the TCRdb table, and some are missing; sequencing was by immunoSEQ multiplex PCR. The data contain about 230,000 clones, 75% to 85% of them singletons. A remark on this clone: The sample carries other DNA sequences with the same CDR3.

The chain has TRBV11-3 and TRBJ2-1; the D is unclear. Sequencing used peripheral blood. The sequence was obtained from a man in his forties who had recovered from COVID-19. Here the CDR3 reads CASSLGSSYNEQFF. CDR3 sequence (DNA): TGTGCCAGCAGCTTAGGCAGCTCCTACAATGAGCAGTTCTTC.